This TCR beta chain originates from a study of beta chain features in type 1 diabetes. The table lists this clone with a few counts. The investigators reverse transcribed all of the isolated RNA, so they sequenced expressed TCRB transcripts. Generated by immunoSEQ multiplex PCR, the TCRdb table keeps only in-frame clones and is missing some. The sample carries over 700,000 clones, roughly a sixth recorded once. The CDR3 length is 15 residues. Germline V CDR1 and CDR2: MNHEY, SMNVEV (reference sequence). Trimming shortened V by 6 bases and J by 4 bases, and 17 bases separated the two germline ends. The TCR sequence derives from a woman younger than 35 in good health. The sequencing input was naive CD4+ T cells from blood. V gene TRBV27 combines with J gene TRBJ2-3; no firm D call. This chain's CDR3 is CASRLRPTWSDTQYF. CDR3 bases: TGTGCCAGCAGACTGAGACCGACATGGTCAGATACGCAGTATTTT.